This T cell receptor beta chain comes out of a study of T cells after yellow fever vaccination. Findings of the study overall: Detected again after the booster were most primary-vaccination clones, at nearly 97% CD4 and nearly 90% CD8.

CDR3 length equals 15 residues. Germline CDR1 reads LGHNA; CDR2 reads YNFKEQ. The V segment lost 0 bases and the J segment 8 bases; nucleotides outside the gene matches: 7. UMIs were added to TCR cDNA along with a universal primer site when it was made by 5'RACE template switching. TCRdb passed the 5' RACE reads through MiXCR, listing each CDR3 protein once. The repertoire has approximately 600,000 distinct CDR3 sequences, 9% to 15% of them found once; the top ten carry about 16%. This clonotype was observed at least ten times. Its matching antigen is unknown. The source of this sequence is a man aged 30-40 years who received the YFV17D yellow fever vaccine. The material was PBMCs, obtained on the day of the yellow fever booster vaccination. The V call is TRBV4-2, the J call TRBJ1-2, with 9 nucleotides matching TRBD1. The CDR3: CASSQDTDRGKGYTF. CDR3 nucleotide sequence: TGTGCCAGCAGCCAAGATACGGACAGGGGTAAAGGCTACACCTTC.